This TCR beta chain comes out of a study of T cell repertoires in cytomegalovirus infection. Study-level information: Used in the study were CMV epitopes, some recently identified and HLA-C-restricted, others well-studied and HLA-B-restricted. From public TCR beta signatures came an indication of both CMV infection and matching HLA type.

TCRdb analysed the reads with MiXCR anew, one entry per CDR3 protein. The table includes some 940,000 distinct CDR3 sequences, around 30% detected once. The CDR3 has 16 residues. Germline V CDR1 and CDR2: MGHRA, YSYEKL. The ends lost 4 bases at V and 6 bases at J; junction bases unmatched: 8. Study findings and constraints: It was HLA-C-restricted CMV-specific TCR beta clonotypes that dominated the response ex vivo. Carriers of CMV plus the relevant HLA were identified by cumulative public TCR beta family frequency.

This clonotype was counted a few times. Its antigen is unidentified. The receptor's source is a human donor in good health (CMV status not recorded). Some clones in this sample may be carry-over from other donors' samples. The sequencing used cultured CD8+ T cells from PBMCs, collected from culture after CMV antigen stimulation. The rearrangement uses TRBV4-1 and TRBJ2-2; the match to TRBD2 covers 10 bases. In nucleotides, the CDR3 is TGCGCCAGCAGCCCAGGAGTAGCGGGGGGTCCCGGGGAGCTGTTTTTT. This gives the protein CASSPGVAGGPGELFF.